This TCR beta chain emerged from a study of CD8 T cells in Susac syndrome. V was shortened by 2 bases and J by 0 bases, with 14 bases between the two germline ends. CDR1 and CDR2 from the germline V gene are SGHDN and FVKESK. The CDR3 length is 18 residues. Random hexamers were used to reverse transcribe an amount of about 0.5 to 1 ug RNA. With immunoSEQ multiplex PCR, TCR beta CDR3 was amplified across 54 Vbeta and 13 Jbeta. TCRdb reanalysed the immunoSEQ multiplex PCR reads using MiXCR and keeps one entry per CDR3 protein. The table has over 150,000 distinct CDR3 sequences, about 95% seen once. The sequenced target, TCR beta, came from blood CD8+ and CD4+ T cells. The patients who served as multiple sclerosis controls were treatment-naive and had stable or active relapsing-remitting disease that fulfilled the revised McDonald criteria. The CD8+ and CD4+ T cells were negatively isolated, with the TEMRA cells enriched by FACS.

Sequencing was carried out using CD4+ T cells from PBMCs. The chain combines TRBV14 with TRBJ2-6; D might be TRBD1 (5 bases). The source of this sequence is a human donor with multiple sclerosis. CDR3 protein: CASSQPDTTLSGANVLTF. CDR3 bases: TGTGCCAGCAGCCAACCGGACACCACTCTCTCTGGGGCCAACGTCCTGACTTTC.